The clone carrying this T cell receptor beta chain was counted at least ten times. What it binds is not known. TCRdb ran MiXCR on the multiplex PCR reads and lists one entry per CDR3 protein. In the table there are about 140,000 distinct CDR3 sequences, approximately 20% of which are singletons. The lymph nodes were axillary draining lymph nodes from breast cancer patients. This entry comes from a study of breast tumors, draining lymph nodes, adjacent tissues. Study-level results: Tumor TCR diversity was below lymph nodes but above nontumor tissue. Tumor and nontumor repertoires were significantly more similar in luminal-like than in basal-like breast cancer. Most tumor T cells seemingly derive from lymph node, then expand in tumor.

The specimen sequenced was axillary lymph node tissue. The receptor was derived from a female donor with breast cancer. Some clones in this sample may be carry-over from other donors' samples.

DNA for the CDR3: TGTGCCAGTAGTCTAAAAACAGGGGACGGTCGGTACGAGCAGTACTTC. It yields the protein CASSLKTGDGRYEQYF. This chain joins TRBV19 and TRBJ2-7; 7 bases fit TRBD1. This CDR3 spans 16 amino acids. Germline trimming cut 5 bases from V and 4 bases from J; bases unmatched to any gene: 14. CDR1 LNHDA and CDR2 SQIVND come from the germline V gene (reference sequence).